Sequencing of this T cell receptor beta chain was carried out in a study of long-term antiretroviral therapy in people with HIV. This CDR3 has 16 residues. Trimming removed 0 bases from V and 8 bases from J, with 17 bases in between. Germline CDR1 is SGDLS and CDR2 is YYNGEE. It was version v3.0 of the immunoSEQ assay that was run at survey level. Data came from immunoSEQ multiplex PCR; TCRdb stores just in-frame clones and leaves some out. The sample has some 30,000 clones, roughly 85% seen once. The V call is TRBV9, the J call TRBJ1-4, with D possibly being TRBD1 (5 bases). Sequencing used unsorted PBMCs, obtained about 3.3 years after starting antiretroviral therapy. The sequence was collected from a young man with HIV. CDR3 DNA sequence: TGTGCCAGCAGCGTAGTGGCCGGGGGTTTTGGGGAAAAACTGTTTTTT. It encodes CASSVVAGGFGEKLFF.